The following is a T cell receptor beta chain sequence with its context. What antigen it recognizes has not been identified. Within one base of it there is no much larger clone, and no base qualities were kept. TCRbeta CDR3 regions were amplified from genomic DNA by means of the immunoSEQ Assay, a bias-controlled multiplex PCR. As for the original processing: Nucleated cell counts per sample were estimated from amplification of reference gene primers within the assay. Sequence reads were collapsed and filtered to measure the absolute abundance of every unique TCRbeta CDR3 rearrangement. For each sample, productive Simpson clonality was calculated by taking the square root of Simpson's diversity index across productive rearrangements. Entries here come from immuneACCESS through TCRdb and include only in-frame sequences with V and J called. Some clones fail to appear in such tables; in the studies checked, an unresolved V gene covers under half of the shortfall, and the cause of the remainder is unknown. V and J calls and clone size are copied from that table; D and trimming were computed from the DNA. The sample yields about 190,000 clones; about 80% were counted once. Together, the top ten hold approximately 6.9% of the sample.

V gives up 5 bases and J gives up 0 bases, and the segment between their germline ends measures 8 bases. Taken from cysteine to phenylalanine, the CDR3 has 14 residues. The kept DNA is CDR3 alone, 42 bases in frame from the first base. CDR1 and CDR2 are drawn from the germline V gene: SNHLY, FYNNEI. The collaborating institutions used their own protocols to collect whole blood in K2EDTA tubes. For TCRbeta analysis, collaborators shipped samples as frozen whole blood, isolated PBMCs, or DNA extracted from either of those sample types. These data are taken from a study of blood T cell repertoires in COVID-19 (dated by TCRdb to the early 2020s). For the wider study: Samples covering the acute and convalescent phases of COVID-19 were provided by collaborators in the United States, Italy and Spain. Sample metadata almost always included a de-identified subject ID, COVID-19 status, age in years and sex. Where HLA class I and class II types were available, the types were taken from metadata supplied by the sample provider, not from assay-based typing. The samples were drawn from two sources: the first 160 participants of the ongoing ImmuneRACE study, and over 1,000 subjects contributed by 6 global collaborators. The material from the prospective study consisted of cDNA or gDNA derived from T cells, B-cell-depleted T cells, or PBMCs. The dataset comprised deeply sampled blood TCRbeta repertoires from subjects exposed to, actively infected with, or recovered from COVID-19. The repertoires were released in a freely available public database meant as a resource for research on the immune response to SARS-CoV-2.

The paper's findings and limits, for the study overall: Clinical and demographic metadata were provided uncurated, with the amount varying by source and participant.

The source of this sequence is a man between 60 and 75 years old with acute or convalescent COVID-19. Source material: peripheral blood. Recombination linked TRBV2 to TRBJ1-5, with the identity of the D gene unclear. The bases are TGTGCCAGCAGTCAACACCTTAGCAATCAGCCCCAGCATTTT. Its protein product is CASSQHLSNQPQHF.